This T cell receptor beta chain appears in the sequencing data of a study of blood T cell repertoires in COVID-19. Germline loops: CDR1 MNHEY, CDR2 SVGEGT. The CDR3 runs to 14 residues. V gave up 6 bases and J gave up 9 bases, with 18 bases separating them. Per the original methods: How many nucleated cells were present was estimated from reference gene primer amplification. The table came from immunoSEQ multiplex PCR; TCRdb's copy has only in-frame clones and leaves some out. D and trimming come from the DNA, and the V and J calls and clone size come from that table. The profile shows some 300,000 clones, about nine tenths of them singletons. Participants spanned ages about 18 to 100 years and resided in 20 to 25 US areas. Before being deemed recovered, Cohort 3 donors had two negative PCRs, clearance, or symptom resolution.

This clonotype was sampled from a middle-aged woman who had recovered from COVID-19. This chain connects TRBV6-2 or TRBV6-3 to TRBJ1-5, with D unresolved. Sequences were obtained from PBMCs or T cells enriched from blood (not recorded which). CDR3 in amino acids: CASSDVRGSGPQHF. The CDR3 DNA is TGTGCCAGCAGCGATGTTCGAGGAAGCGGGCCCCAGCATTTT.